This TCR beta chain was sequenced during a study of vaccination and CD4 T cells after COVID-19. Whole-study context: Overlapping spike pools from SARS-CoV-2 and HCoV-NL63, HCoV-OC43 and HCoV-229E served as culture stimuli.

The germline V gene has CDR1 SGHVS and CDR2 FQNEAQ. Trimming cost V 3 bases and J 1 base; bases outside gene matches: 3. The CDR3 covers 14 residues. The Oncomine TCR Beta short-read assay was applied to DNA of cultured CD4+ T cells. A single record per CDR3 protein comes from TCRdb applying MiXCR to the PCR reads. Of around 15,000 distinct CDR3 sequences listed, 45% to 55% are singletons. Documented treatment: roughly ten-day PBMC culture with coronavirus spike peptide pools or control peptides (ViraFEST assay). Notes on this clonotype: Its matching antigen is unknown.

This TCR was sampled from a human donor who had recovered from COVID-19. V gene TRBV7-8 combines with J gene TRBJ2-7, with 7 bases fitting TRBD1. The sample consisted of CD4+ T cells from blood, cultured in vitro. The CDR3 sequence: CASSFLTGSYEQYF. The CDR3 DNA follows: TGTGCCAGCAGCTTCCTGACAGGGTCCTACGAGCAGTACTTC.